The present T cell receptor (beta chain) was sequenced within a study of blood T cell repertoires in COVID-19. Study details: Sources were T cells, B-cell-depleted T cells, or PBMCs; the material itself was cDNA or gDNA.

In the study's own analysis: It was from reference gene primer amplification that nucleated cell counts were estimated. Data came from immunoSEQ multiplex PCR; TCRdb stores just in-frame clones and leaves some out. V, J and clone size are taken as reported in that table, and D and trimming were inferred from the DNA itself. The sample records approximately 210,000 clones, around 84% being singletons. The sequencing sample was made of peripheral blood. This TCR came from a man aged 30 to 39 with active or convalescent COVID-19.

Here the CDR3 reads CASSLQGVTEAAFF. The CDR3 nucleotides are TGTGCCAGCAGCCTGCAAGGGGTAACAGAGGCAGCTTTCTTT. The chain links TRBV2 to TRBJ1-1, with a weak D call TRBD1 (5 bases). Germline CDR1 reads SNHLY; CDR2 reads FYNNEI. This CDR3 has 14 amino acids. V was shortened by 6 bases and J by 10 bases, with 21 bases between the two germline ends.